The 26 T cell receptor beta chains presented below share a single source sample, sequenced in a study of T cell responses to AZD1222 COVID-19 vaccine. Here immunoSEQ multiplex PCR was the method, and the copy in TCRdb shows in-frame clones only, minus some. The sample lists about 190,000 clones, approximately 94% seen once, with 7.5% to 10% in the top ten. This sample comprised peripheral blood, obtained on day 0 of AZD1222 vaccination. The receptor source for this set is an adult in good health.

This sequence joins TRBV19 and TRBJ1-2, with 7 positions matching TRBD1. Per germline, CDR1 LNHDA and CDR2 SQIVND (reference sequence). CDR3 size: 14 residues. V lost 7 bases to trimming and J lost 5 bases; unmatched junction nucleotides: 10. The CDR3 DNA reads TGTGCCAGTAAAGGGGTGGACAGGTCTTATGGCTACACCTTC. Protein sequence: CASKGVDRSYGYTF.

The chain links TRBV7-8 to TRBJ1-5; a possible D gene is TRBD1 (5 bases). V was trimmed by 3 bases and J by 7 bases, leaving 10 bases between them. CDR3 length: 13 residues. Germline V gene sequence: CDR1 SGHVS, CDR2 FQNEAQ. The CDR3 nucleotides are TGTGCCAGCAGCTTCAGGGTGGGACAGCCCCAGCATTTT. Its protein product is CASSFRVGQPQHF.

The rearrangement links TRBV7-3 to TRBJ1-3, with D unclear. CDR3 length: 18 amino acids. V was pared by 5 bases and J by 2 bases, with 22 bases between. The germline gives CDR1 SGHTA, CDR2 FQGTGA. The DNA for the CDR3 is TGTGCCAGCAGCCGCCAGGTCCTGCCTTTAAATACTGGAAACACCATATATTTT. It codes for CASSRQVLPLNTGNTIYF.

The count of this clone is one. CDR3: CASSDRTEAFF. The CDR3 region has the DNA TGTGCCAGCAGCGACAGGACTGAAGCTTTCTTT. The rearrangement links TRBV28 to TRBJ1-1, with TRBD1 as a possible D gene (6 bases). The CDR3 loop spans 11 amino acids. Germline assignment: CDR1 MDHEN and CDR2 SYDVKM. V was cut by 6 bases and J by 5 bases, with 7 bases left in between.

This clone was detected a few times. This rearrangement joins TRBV5-6 to TRBJ2-5; 9 bases line up with TRBD2. This CDR3 is 15 amino acids long. With V trimmed by 4 bases and J by 6 bases, 10 bases remained unmatched. Germline V gene lookup returns CDR1 SGHDT and CDR2 YYEEEE. The CDR3: CASSRRAGGGKTQYF. CDR3 in DNA: TGTGCCAGCAGCCGGCGGGCGGGAGGGGGCAAGACCCAGTACTTC.

This chain joins TRBV5-1 and TRBJ1-2; TRBD1 aligns across 7 bases. The CDR3 has 14 residues. The V segment lost 0 bases and the J segment 7 bases; nucleotides outside the gene matches: 6. Germline lookup yields CDR1 SGHRS and CDR2 YFSETQ. DNA for the CDR3: TGCGCCAGCAGCTTGGCCGGGACAGTAGGTGGCTACACCTTC. It codes for CASSLAGTVGGYTF.

This clone was observed a single time. V and J are TRBV28 and TRBJ2-7, with a tentative D call TRBD2 (7 bases). Deletions cut 1 base from V and 6 bases from J, with 13 bases between. Per the germline V gene, CDR1 is MDHEN and CDR2 is SYDVKM. The CDR3 has 14 residues. Here the CDR3 DNA reads TGTGCCAGCAGTTTATCGGGGGGCTACTTCGAGCAGTACTTC. This encodes CASSLSGGYFEQYF.

J is TRBJ1-2 and V is TRBV27; D remains ambiguous. Trimming cost V 6 bases and J 8 bases, with 13 bases left between them. The CDR3 consists of 12 residues. The germline gives CDR1 MNHEY, CDR2 SMNVEV (reference sequence). CDR3: CASRGPTAGYTF. CDR3 nucleotides: TGTGCCAGCAGAGGACCTACCGCGGGCTACACCTTC.

DNA of the CDR3: TGTGCCAGCAGCTTAGCAGGGACAACTAATGAAAAACTGTTTTTT. Residues: CASSLAGTTNEKLFF. J is TRBJ1-4 and V is TRBV7-8; no reliable D call. There are 15 residues in the CDR3. The ends were cut back, 0 bases at V and 0 bases at J, with 5 bases in the middle. Germline V CDR1 and CDR2: SGHVS, FQNEAQ.

V and J are TRBV7-6 and TRBJ2-2, with TRBD2 identical over 8 bases. Germline V gene lookup returns CDR1 SGHVS and CDR2 FNYEAQ. Trimming cost V 5 bases and J 0 bases; bases outside gene matches: 8. The CDR3 extends over 17 amino acids. Here the CDR3 DNA reads TGTGCCAGCAGCCCATTCGGGACTAGTGCGAACACCGGGGAGCTGTTTTTT. Translating it yields CASSPFGTSANTGELFF.

The chain couples TRBV5-6 to TRBJ1-1; D is ambiguous. The CDR3 length is 12 residues. The germline V and J ends were trimmed by 4 bases and 8 bases, with 12 bases remaining between them. In germline, CDR1 is SGHDT, CDR2 YYEEEE. The CDR3 loop reads CASSQSSLEAFF. Here the CDR3 DNA reads TGTGCCAGCAGCCAGTCGTCACTCGAAGCTTTCTTT.

The chain links TRBV28 to TRBJ1-1, with D unclear. V lost 1 base, J lost 4 bases, and 7 bases lay in between. The CDR3 length is 13 residues. Germline CDR1 is MDHEN and CDR2 is SYDVKM. CDR3 sequence reads: CASSLSGFTEAFF. For the CDR3, the DNA is TGTGCCAGCAGTTTATCTGGTTTCACTGAAGCTTTCTTT.

This clone has a single count. The chain combines TRBV5-8 with TRBJ2-7, with TRBD2 matching over 10 bases. The CDR3 has 15 residues. Looked up from germline, CDR1 is SGHTS and CDR2 is YDEGEE. The J segment lost 10 bases and the V segment lost 6 bases, leaving 16 bases of the junction unmatched. CDR3 DNA sequence: TGTGCCAGCAAACCCCCGAGACTAGCGGGCAAAATCCAGTACTTC. Encoded protein: CASKPPRLAGKIQYF.

J is TRBJ2-7 and V is TRBV30; possible D gene TRBD1, 5 bases. Germline CDR1 reads GTSNPN; CDR2 reads SVGIG (reference sequence). Trimming took off 4 bases at V and 2 bases at J, with 9 bases between the two ends. The CDR3 length is 12 residues. The CDR3 DNA follows: TGTGCCTGGAACTTACAGGCCTACGAGCAGTACTTC. Its translation is CAWNLQAYEQYF.

The chain is built from TRBV6-5 and TRBJ1-4, with D unclear. This CDR3 has 14 residues. Germline V CDR1 and CDR2: MNHEY, SVGAGI. Between the trimmed V and J ends, which lost 5 bases and 6 bases, there was a span of 13 bases. This chain's CDR3 is CASSQNRPYEKLFF. Here the CDR3 DNA reads TGTGCCAGCAGTCAAAACAGACCCTATGAAAAACTGTTTTTT.

The chain recombines TRBV19 with TRBJ1-1; 7 bases line up with TRBD1. Germline loops: CDR1 LNHDA, CDR2 SQIVND (reference sequence). CDR3 length equals 13 residues. V was pared by 7 bases and J by 4 bases, with 6 bases of the junction left unmatched. CDR3 sequence: CASTRTGVTEAFF. As DNA, the CDR3 is TGTGCCAGTACCCGAACAGGGGTCACTGAAGCTTTCTTT. Full variable domain (rest looked up from reference TRBV19 and TRBJ1-1): DGGITQSPKYLFRKEGQNVTLSCEQNLNHDAMYWYRQDPGQGLRLIYYSQIVNDFQKGDIAEGYSVSREKKESFPLTVTSAQKNPTAFYLCASTRTGVTEAFFGQGTRLTVV.

This clone was seen only once. This chain links TRBV6-5 with TRBJ2-1, with 10 bases lining up with TRBD2. The germline gives CDR1 MNHEY, CDR2 SVGAGI. The CDR3 consists of 15 residues. V trimming: 5 bases; J trimming: 7 bases; junction bases outside the gene matches: 8. Here the CDR3 reads CASSQSGRARNEQFF. The DNA of the CDR3 is TGTGCCAGCAGTCAAAGCGGGAGGGCCCGGAATGAGCAGTTCTTC.

V gene TRBV28 combines with J gene TRBJ1-5; D is uncertain. V lost 2 bases and J lost 1, with 9 bases in between. This CDR3 is built from 15 residues. CDR1 MDHEN and CDR2 SYDVKM come from the germline V gene. The CDR3 DNA reads TGTGCCAGCAGTTTACGTGGGTTGAGCAATCAGCCCCAGCATTTT. Protein: CASSLRGLSNQPQHF.

The rearrangement joins TRBV7-8 to TRBJ2-7, with 12 bases matching TRBD2. Germline V gene sequence: CDR1 SGHVS, CDR2 FQNEAQ. The ends lost 5 bases at V and 2 bases at J; junction bases unmatched: 4. This CDR3 is built from 15 residues. The CDR3 spells CASSPRTSGAYEQYF. The DNA of the CDR3 is TGTGCCAGCAGCCCGCGGACTAGCGGGGCCTACGAGCAGTACTTC.

This rearrangement joins TRBV30 to TRBJ2-2; TRBD1 matches at 8 bases. The length of the CDR3 is 15 residues. The germline V gene encodes CDR1 GTSNPN and CDR2 SVGIG (reference sequence). V lost 2 bases, J lost 2 bases, and 4 bases stayed unmatched. In nucleotides, the CDR3 is TGTGCCTGGAGTTCAGGGGGCCACAACACCGGGGAGCTGTTTTTT. This encodes CAWSSGGHNTGELFF.

J is TRBJ1-1 and V is TRBV6-6; 8 bases match TRBD1. Trimming cost V 4 bases and J 6 bases; bases outside gene matches: 7. Per germline, CDR1 MNHNY and CDR2 SVGAGI (reference sequence). This CDR3 has 14 residues. The CDR3 spells CASSFLTGGPEAFF. The CDR3 DNA follows: TGTGCCAGCAGTTTCCTAACAGGGGGTCCTGAAGCTTTCTTT.

The chain combines TRBV19 with TRBJ2-1; D is tentatively TRBD1 or TRBD2 (5 bases each). The V gene's germline CDR1 is LNHDA and CDR2 SQIVND (reference sequence). V was cut by 2 bases and J by 7 bases, with 18 bases left in between. CDR3 length: 16 amino acids. DNA for the CDR3: TGTGCCAGTAGTATAACCGGGCAGGGTCCGGGAAATGAGCAGTTCTTC. Translated: CASSITGQGPGNEQFF.

The genes are TRBV19 and TRBJ2-1; D ambiguous. V lost 6 bases, J lost 3 bases, and 12 bases lay in between. CDR3 length: 14 residues. In germline, CDR1 is LNHDA, CDR2 SQIVND (reference sequence). The CDR3 DNA reads as TGTGCCAGTAGGCCCGGTGCCATCTACAATGAGCAGTTCTTC. It codes for CASRPGAIYNEQFF.

The rearrangement joins TRBV11-1 to TRBJ1-1; D perhaps matches TRBD1 (6 bases). From germline, CDR1 is SGHAT and CDR2 FQDESV (reference sequence). The CDR3 consists of 12 residues. Trimming pared 5 bases from V and 8 bases from J, leaving 12 bases between. CDR3 loop: CASSTRTVEAFF. The CDR3 bases are TGTGCCAGCAGCACCAGGACAGTCGAAGCTTTCTTT.

The CDR3 reads CASSIGFFQPQHF. The CDR3 DNA sequence: TGTGCCAGTAGTATAGGTTTCTTCCAGCCCCAGCATTTT. This sequence joins TRBV19 and TRBJ1-5; D not certain. Germline CDR1 reads LNHDA; CDR2 reads SQIVND (reference sequence). Trimming removed 1 base at V and 7 bases at J, with 8 bases between. CDR3 length equals 13 residues.

This sequence joins TRBV3-1 (or the pseudogene TRBV3-2) and TRBJ2-5, with D perhaps assigned TRBD1 or TRBD2 (5 bases each). V dropped 3 bases and J dropped 7 bases, with 12 bases sitting between them. The germline gives CDR1 LGHDT, CDR2 YNNKEL (reference sequence). This CDR3 is 13 amino acids long. The CDR3 protein is CASSHGTTGTQYF. Here the CDR3 DNA reads TGTGCCAGCAGCCATGGGACCACGGGGACCCAGTACTTC.